Listed below are T cell receptor beta chains from one sample, sequenced in a study of shared clonotypes between healthy human individuals. Clones were sequenced by immunoSEQ multiplex PCR, and TCRdb holds only the in-frame ones, with some missing. The data contain about 2.2 million clones, 90% to 95% of them singletons. Sequences were obtained from naive CD8+ T cells from PBMCs. The source of these receptors is a young man in good health. Some clones in this sample may be carry-over from other donors' samples. CDR3s leave out the opening cysteine and the closing phenylalanine or tryptophan.

v_call: TRBV7-8
cdr3_aa: ASSLDRTELYEQY

v_call: TRBV28
cdr3_aa: ASNDRVSGYT

v_call: TRBV5-4
cdr3_aa: ASSSRLGRPNTGELF

v_call: TRBV27
cdr3_aa: ASSLVGAYGYT

v_call: TRBV9
cdr3_aa: ASSHSDSREQY

v_call: TRBV13
cdr3_aa: ASSTWGDGTYEQY

v_call: TRBV13
cdr3_aa: ASSLAGQGSHEQY

v_call: TRBV28
cdr3_aa: ASTRTSGRRAGELF

v_call: TRBV7-9
cdr3_aa: ASRPGLAGDNEQF

v_call: TRBV10-3
cdr3_aa: AISESKRDRASKFYEQY

v_call: TRBV2
cdr3_aa: ASSPDRGTEAF

v_call: TRBV19
cdr3_aa: ASSILGNQPQH

v_call: TRBV28
cdr3_aa: ASTPEGRGTDTQY

v_call: TRBV7-9
cdr3_aa: ASSPFAGGLSSYEQY

v_call: TRBV19
cdr3_aa: ASSIGTGTTEAF

v_call: TRBV27
cdr3_aa: ASSPSRGAWDEKLF

v_call: TRBV7-9
cdr3_aa: ASSPRDSVINNEQF

v_call: TRBV5-1
cdr3_aa: ASSLAPYNEQF

v_call: TRBV9
cdr3_aa: ASSFFRSSTDTQY

v_call: TRBV28
cdr3_aa: ASSTRAIPNPYTGELF

v_call: TRBV9
cdr3_aa: ASSDATTRIHNEQF

v_call: TRBV6-5
cdr3_aa: ASSYSVFGTTYEQY

v_call: TRBV27
cdr3_aa: AAGGQLTDTQY

v_call: TRBV28
cdr3_aa: ASSQGAVVPF

v_call: TRBV27
cdr3_aa: ASSPGDLNYGYT

v_call: TRBV27
cdr3_aa: ASSFAASGSYEQY

v_call: TRBV6-1
cdr3_aa: ASSPGLIETQY

v_call: TRBV19
cdr3_aa: ASSRQAGNGYT

v_call: TRBV9
cdr3_aa: ASSVQGSEDYT

v_call: TRBV5-1
cdr3_aa: ASRPTSGSSYNEQF

v_call: TRBV7-9
cdr3_aa: AITEYRGQLPQTQY

v_call: TRBV28
cdr3_aa: ASSSNEPAFYGYT

v_call: TRBV5-4
cdr3_aa: ASSFLLGRLSYEQY

v_call: TRBV27
cdr3_aa: ASSTGLLERRPRQDTQY

v_call: TRBV5-5
cdr3_aa: ASSPGGEQY

v_call: TRBV7-9
cdr3_aa: ASSLLSDSRGNEQY

v_call: TRBV5-1
cdr3_aa: ASSLTSGVNNEQF

v_call: TRBV27
cdr3_aa: ASSFDRGAEGYT

v_call: TRBV27
cdr3_aa: ASSFGGHYEQY

v_call: TRBV11-3
cdr3_aa: ASSSGQGAYNEQF

v_call: TRBV9
cdr3_aa: ASSPSHAPLNTEAF

v_call: TRBV7-8
cdr3_aa: ASSLAWTGGKLAGANVLT

v_call: TRBV5-4
cdr3_aa: ASSLKRETNNEQF

v_call: TRBV11-3
cdr3_aa: ASSLGGQGNEQF

v_call: TRBV15
cdr3_aa: ATSREREGAYEQY

v_call: TRBV4-3
cdr3_aa: ASSPQGNSYEQY

v_call: TRBV5-1
cdr3_aa: ASSVHPSGSYNEQF

v_call: TRBV15
cdr3_aa: ATSREGGTPEQF

v_call: TRBV11-2
cdr3_aa: ASSLGRSYEQY

v_call: TRBV27
cdr3_aa: ASSFTGDYEQY

v_call: TRBV7-9
cdr3_aa: ASSLGGTGQF

v_call: TRBV2
cdr3_aa: ASSAQINEQF